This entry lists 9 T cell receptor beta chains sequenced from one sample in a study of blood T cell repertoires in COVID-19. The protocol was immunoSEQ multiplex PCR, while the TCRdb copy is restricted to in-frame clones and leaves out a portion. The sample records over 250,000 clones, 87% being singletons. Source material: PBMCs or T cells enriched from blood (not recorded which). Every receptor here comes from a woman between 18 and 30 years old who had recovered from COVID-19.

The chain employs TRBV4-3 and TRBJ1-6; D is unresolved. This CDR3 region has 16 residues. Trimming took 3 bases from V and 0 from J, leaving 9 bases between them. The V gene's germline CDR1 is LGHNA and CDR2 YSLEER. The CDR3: CASSQAESSYNSPLHF. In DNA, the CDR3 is TGCGCCAGCAGCCAGGCAGAAAGCTCCTATAATTCACCCCTCCACTTT.

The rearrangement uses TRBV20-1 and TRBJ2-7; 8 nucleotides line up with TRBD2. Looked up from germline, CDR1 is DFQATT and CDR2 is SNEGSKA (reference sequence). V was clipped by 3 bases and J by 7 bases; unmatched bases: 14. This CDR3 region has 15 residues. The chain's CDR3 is CSASGIAAGEEEQYF. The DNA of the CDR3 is TGCAGTGCTAGTGGGATCGCAGCGGGAGAGGAAGAGCAGTACTTC.

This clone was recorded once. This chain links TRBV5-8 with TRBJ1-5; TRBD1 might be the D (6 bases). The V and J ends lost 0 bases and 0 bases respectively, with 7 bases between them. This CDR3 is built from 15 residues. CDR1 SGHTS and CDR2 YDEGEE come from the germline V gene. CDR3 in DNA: TGTGCCAGCAGCTTGGGGACAGTTAGCAATCAGCCCCAGCATTTT. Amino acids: CASSLGTVSNQPQHF.

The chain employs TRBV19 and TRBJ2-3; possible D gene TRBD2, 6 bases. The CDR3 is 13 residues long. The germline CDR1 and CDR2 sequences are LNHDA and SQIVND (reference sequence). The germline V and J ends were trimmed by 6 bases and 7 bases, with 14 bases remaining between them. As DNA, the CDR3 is TGTGCCAGTAGGGGATTAGCGGTGAATACGCAGTATTTT. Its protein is CASRGLAVNTQYF.

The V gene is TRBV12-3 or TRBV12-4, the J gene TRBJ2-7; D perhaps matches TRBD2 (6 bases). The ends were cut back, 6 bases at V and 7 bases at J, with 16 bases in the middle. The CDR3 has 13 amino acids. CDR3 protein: CASRGTGGREQYF. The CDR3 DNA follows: TGTGCCAGCAGGGGGACTGGGGGGAGGGAGCAGTACTTC.

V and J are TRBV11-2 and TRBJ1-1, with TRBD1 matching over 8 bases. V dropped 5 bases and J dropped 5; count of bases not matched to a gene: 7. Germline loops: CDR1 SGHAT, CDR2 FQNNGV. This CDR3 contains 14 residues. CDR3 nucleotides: TGTGCCAGCAGCCCCGACAGGGGAGGGACTGAAGCTTTCTTT. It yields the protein CASSPDRGGTEAFF.

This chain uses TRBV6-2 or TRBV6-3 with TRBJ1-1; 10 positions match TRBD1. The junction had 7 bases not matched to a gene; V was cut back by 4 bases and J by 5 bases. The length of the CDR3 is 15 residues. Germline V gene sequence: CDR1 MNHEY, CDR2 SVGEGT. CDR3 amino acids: CASSFKTGGRTEAFF. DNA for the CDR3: TGTGCCAGCAGTTTTAAGACAGGGGGCAGAACTGAAGCTTTCTTT.

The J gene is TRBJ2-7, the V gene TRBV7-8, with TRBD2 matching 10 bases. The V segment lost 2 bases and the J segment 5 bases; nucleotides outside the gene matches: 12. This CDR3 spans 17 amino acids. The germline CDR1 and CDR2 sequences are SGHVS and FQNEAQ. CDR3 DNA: TGTGCCAGCAGCTTAAGTAGAACTAGCGGGATTTTTGACGAGCAGTACTTC. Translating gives CASSLSRTSGIFDEQYF.

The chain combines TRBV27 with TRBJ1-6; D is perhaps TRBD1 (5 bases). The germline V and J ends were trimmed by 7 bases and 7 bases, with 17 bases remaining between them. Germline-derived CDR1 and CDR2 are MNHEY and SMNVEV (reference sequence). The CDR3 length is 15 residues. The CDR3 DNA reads TGTGCCAGCACTAACTGGGCCAGGGTGAATTCACCCCTCCACTTT. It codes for CASTNWARVNSPLHF.